This entry lists 23 T cell receptor beta chains sequenced from one sample in a study of neurological immune-mediated disorders. TCRdb re-analysed the 5' RACE reads in MiXCR, keeping a single row per CDR3 protein. The sample has over 40,000 distinct CDR3 sequences; just under 6.5% are singletons. The sample consisted of CD4+ T cells from blood. The origin of the receptors is a woman in her 40s in good health.

This clonotype occurred many times. This chain connects TRBV5-8 to TRBJ1-6; no reliable D call. Germline loops: CDR1 SGHTS, CDR2 YDEGEE. Trimming removed 4 bases at V and 7 bases at J, with 12 bases between. The CDR3 is 14 amino acids. CDR3 sequence (DNA): TGTGCCAGCAGCGATTTTACAGTAAATTCACCCCTCCACTTT. Translation gives CASSDFTVNSPLHF. Full variable domain (remainder filled in from reference TRBV5-8 and TRBJ1-6): EAGVTQSPTHLIKTRGQQATLRCSPISGHTSVYWYQQALGLGLQFLLWYDEGEERNRGNFPPRFSGRQFPNYSSELNVNALELEDSALYLCASSDFTVNSPLHFGNGTRLTVT.

This clonotype was recorded many times. This chain uses TRBV5-1 with TRBJ1-1; 10 bases fit TRBD1. The CDR3 totals 16 residues. Trimming at V came to 0 bases and at J to 0 bases, leaving 2 bases not matched to a gene. Germline V gene data show CDR1 as SGHRS and CDR2 as YFSETQ. For the CDR3, the DNA is TGCGCCAGCAGCTTGGAGACAGGGGGCATGAACACTGAAGCTTTCTTT. This gives the protein CASSLETGGMNTEAFF.

This clonotype has at least ten counts. The V call is TRBV9, the J call TRBJ1-2; TRBD1 might be the D (5 bases). Looked up from germline, CDR1 is SGDLS and CDR2 is YYNGEE. The CDR3 runs to 15 residues. The V end was cut by 2 bases, the J end by 4 bases, with 15 bases between. Written as DNA, the CDR3 is TGTGCCAGCAGCGTCCGGGAGACAGAAACCTATGGCTACACCTTC. It encodes CASSVRETETYGYTF.

This clonotype occurred many times. The genes are TRBV5-6 and TRBJ1-5; D remains ambiguous. CDR1 is SGHDT, CDR2 YYEEEE, per germline. Trimming removed 1 base from V and 2 bases from J, with 4 bases in between. The CDR3 covers 13 residues. The CDR3 sequence: CASSLFGNQPQHF. CDR3 in DNA: TGTGCCAGCAGCTTGTTCGGCAATCAGCCCCAGCATTTT.

The chain employs TRBV4-3 and TRBJ2-5, with 7 positions matching TRBD2. This CDR3 has 13 amino acids. Germline CDR1 LGHNA, CDR2 YSLEER. The ends lost 8 bases at V and 2 bases at J; junction bases unmatched: 5. CDR3 DNA: TGCGCCAGCGCCCGGGACTATCAAGAGACCCAGTACTTC. As protein: CASARDYQETQYF.

The genes are TRBV20-1 and TRBJ2-3, with 8 bases fitting TRBD2. This CDR3 contains 20 residues. The V and J ends lost 4 bases and 4 bases, in that order; junction bases with no gene match: 25. In germline, CDR1 is DFQATT, CDR2 SNEGSKA (reference sequence). CDR3 in DNA: TGCAGTGCTAAAGATCTGTCGAGTAATTCCGGGACTAGTATAGCAGATACGCAGTATTTT. Translation gives CSAKDLSSNSGTSIADTQYF.

The table lists this clonotype with many counts. The rearrangement uses TRBV20-1 and TRBJ2-1, with D unclear. Trimming took off 7 bases at V and 7 bases at J, with 8 bases between the two ends. CDR1 is DFQATT, CDR2 SNEGSKA, per germline (reference sequence). This CDR3 is 10 amino acids long. The CDR3 nucleotides read TGCAGTGTTTGGATGAATGAGCAGTTCTTC. Its protein is CSVWMNEQFF.

In its sample, this clonotype was seen a few times. The CDR3 DNA reads as TGCGCCAGCTCGCCGACAGGGATCGCCGGGGCCAACGTCCTGACTTTC. It translates to CASSPTGIAGANVLTF. The chain employs TRBV5-1 and TRBJ2-6, with 7 bases identical to TRBD1. The CDR3 contains 16 residues. The germline V gene encodes CDR1 SGHRS and CDR2 YFSETQ. V was pared by 7 bases and J by 4 bases, with 11 bases of the junction left unmatched.

Many counts were recorded for this clonotype. V and J are TRBV20-1 and TRBJ2-2, with D possibly being TRBD2 (6 bases). This CDR3 is built from 16 residues. Germline CDR1 reads DFQATT; CDR2 reads SNEGSKA (reference sequence). Deletions cut 3 bases from V and 5 bases from J, with 19 bases between. DNA for the CDR3: TGCAGTGCTAGTAGTAGATTAGCGGTTATAACCGGGGAGCTGTTTTTT. It translates to CSASSRLAVITGELFF.

This clonotype was seen a few times. The chain joins TRBV7-8 to TRBJ2-4; D uncertain. The V and J ends lost 5 bases and 0 bases respectively, with 14 bases between them. The CDR3 consists of 16 residues. Germline loops: CDR1 SGHVS, CDR2 FQNEAQ. CDR3 coding DNA: TGTGCCAGCAGCCCGCCCATAAGGGAAGCCAAAAACATTCAGTACTTC. Protein product: CASSPPIREAKNIQYF.

Ten or more counts support this clonotype. This chain uses TRBV4-2 with TRBJ2-3; 12 bases map to TRBD2. The germline gives CDR1 LGHNA, CDR2 YNFKEQ. V trimming: 4 bases; J trimming: 0 bases; junction bases outside the gene matches: 5. The CDR3 has 17 amino acids. CDR3 region: CASSPGLAGTSTDTQYF. In DNA form, the CDR3 reads TGTGCCAGCAGCCCCGGACTAGCGGGGACTAGCACAGATACGCAGTATTTT.

At least ten counts were recorded for this clonotype. J is TRBJ2-5 and V is TRBV7-2; D might be TRBD1 or TRBD2, each matching 5 bases. CDR1 is SGHTA and CDR2 is FQGNSA in the germline V gene. This CDR3 region has 13 residues. The V end was cut by 7 bases, the J end by 5 bases, with 14 bases between. The CDR3 loop is CASTATGRETQYF. In DNA, the CDR3 is TGTGCCAGCACCGCAACGGGGCGGGAGACCCAGTACTTC.

This clonotype showed up many times. The rearrangement uses TRBV6-2 or TRBV6-3 and TRBJ1-1; D gene uncertain. Germline CDR1 MNHEY, CDR2 SVGEGT. The CDR3 consists of 13 residues. V lost 5 bases and J 1 base, leaving 8 bases between the germline ends. CDR3 nucleotide sequence: TGTGCCAGCAGTCCCTTCCCGAACACTGAAGCTTTCTTT. This encodes CASSPFPNTEAFF.

This clonotype has at least ten counts. The chain couples TRBV5-1 to TRBJ2-5, with 11 positions matching TRBD2. This CDR3 has 19 amino acids. The V and J ends lost 4 bases and 3 bases, in that order; junction bases with no gene match: 17. Germline-derived CDR1 and CDR2 are SGHRS and YFSETQ. The CDR3 DNA reads as TGCGCCAGCAGCAGTCGGATGCTGGGTACTAGCGGGAGTAAAGAGACCCAGTACTTC. Protein product: CASSSRMLGTSGSKETQYF.

The table lists this clonotype with many counts. The rearrangement joins TRBV28 to TRBJ2-7; TRBD2 might be the D (6 bases). Germline lookup yields CDR1 MDHEN and CDR2 SYDVKM. V was trimmed by 3 bases and J by 2 bases, leaving 11 bases between them. CDR3 length: 14 amino acids. The CDR3 nucleotides are TGTGCCAGCAGTTTGCGGGGACCCCCCTACGAGCAGTACTTC. It codes for CASSLRGPPYEQYF.

This clonotype was seen ten or more times. The V gene is TRBV6-1, the J gene TRBJ2-5; D might be TRBD1 or TRBD2, each matching 5 bases. Trimming removed 2 bases at V and 3 bases at J, with 19 bases between. This CDR3 has 17 residues. CDR1 MNHNS and CDR2 SASEGT come from the germline V gene. Written as DNA, the CDR3 is TGTGCCAGCAGTGAATATCTGGGACGGCCAGAGGAAGAGACCCAGTACTTC. Protein sequence: CASSEYLGRPEEETQYF.

This clonotype has at least ten counts. The J gene is TRBJ1-1, the V gene TRBV29-1; 11 bases are shared with TRBD1. V was pared by 3 bases and J by 2 bases, with 5 bases of the junction left unmatched. Germline CDR1 and CDR2: SQVTM and ANQGSEA. The CDR3 length is 15 residues. CDR3 bases: TGCAGCGTTGACGGGACAGGGGGTTTTAACACTGAAGCTTTCTTT. Translation gives CSVDGTGGFNTEAFF.

This clonotype was found many times. The chain has TRBV20-1 and TRBJ2-5, with D maybe TRBD2 (6 bases). Germline-derived CDR1 and CDR2 are DFQATT and SNEGSKA (reference sequence). The CDR3 covers 15 residues. V dropped 1 base and J dropped 5 bases, with 17 bases sitting between them. CDR3: CSARVRGLGGETQYF. In nucleotides, the CDR3 is TGCAGTGCTAGAGTCCGAGGACTTGGGGGGGAGACCCAGTACTTC.

There are many counts of this clonotype. The J gene is TRBJ2-5, the V gene TRBV3-1, with a tentative D call TRBD2 (6 bases). Germline CDR1 reads LGHDT; CDR2 reads YNNKEL (reference sequence). The ends were cut back, 3 bases at V and 3 bases at J, with 11 bases in the middle. This CDR3 is built from 14 residues. The CDR3 nucleotides read TGTGCCAGCAGCCACAGGGTAGCGGAAGAGACCCAGTACTTC. Its protein product is CASSHRVAEETQYF.

This clonotype has a count of ten or more. The CDR3 DNA is TGTGCCAGCAGAGTTTTCGCCGGGGGTTCAGAGACCCAGTACTTC. Protein: CASRVFAGGSETQYF. The chain recombines TRBV27 with TRBJ2-5; tentative D call: TRBD2 (6 bases). Trimming cost V 6 bases and J 4 bases, with 18 bases left between them. This CDR3 is built from 15 residues. Germline loops: CDR1 MNHEY, CDR2 SMNVEV (reference sequence).

This clonotype occurred many times. J is TRBJ2-2 and V is TRBV2, with unresolved D. V lost 6 bases, J lost 3 bases, and 8 bases lay in between. Per the germline V gene, CDR1 is SNHLY and CDR2 is FYNNEI. The CDR3 totals 13 residues. The CDR3 DNA reads as TGTGCCAGCAGGACATTAGACACCGGGGAGCTGTTTTTT. Translation gives CASRTLDTGELFF.

This clonotype was detected many times. The chain joins TRBV20-1 to TRBJ2-3; D tentatively fits TRBD1 or TRBD2 (5 bases each). Germline CDR1 is DFQATT and CDR2 is SNEGSKA (reference sequence). The CDR3 totals 17 residues. The V end was cut by 3 bases, the J end by 6 bases, with 25 bases between. CDR3 in DNA: TGCAGTGCTAGCCCCAGGGACGAGCGCGTGGGATGGGATACGCAGTATTTT. Protein product: CSASPRDERVGWDTQYF.

This clonotype was recorded many times. The chain employs TRBV12-3 or TRBV12-4 and TRBJ2-1; D unclear. Trimming took off 5 bases at V and 0 bases at J, with 14 bases between the two ends. The CDR3 is 16 residues long. CDR3 sequence: CASSLRSTSSYNEQFF. The CDR3 DNA follows: TGTGCCAGCAGTCTCCGATCCACGAGCTCCTACAATGAGCAGTTCTTC.